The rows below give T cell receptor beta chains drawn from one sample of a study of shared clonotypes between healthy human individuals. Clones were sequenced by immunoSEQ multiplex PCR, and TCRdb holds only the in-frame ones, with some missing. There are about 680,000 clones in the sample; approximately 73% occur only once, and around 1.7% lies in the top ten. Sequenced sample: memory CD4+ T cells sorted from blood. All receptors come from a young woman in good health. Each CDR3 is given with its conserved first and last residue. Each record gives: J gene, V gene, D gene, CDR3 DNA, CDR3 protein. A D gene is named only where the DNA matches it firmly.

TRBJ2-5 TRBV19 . TGTGCCAGTTCAATCAGACAGGGAGGGATGGGAGAGACCCAGTACTTC CASSIRQGGMGETQYF
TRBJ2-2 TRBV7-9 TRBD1 TGTGCCAGCAGATTCGGACAGGGGAACACCGGGGAGCTGTTTTTT CASRFGQGNTGELFF
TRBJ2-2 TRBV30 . TGTGCCTGGAGTCATCTAGGGGCGGCAAACACCGGGGAGCTGTTTTTT CAWSHLGAANTGELFF
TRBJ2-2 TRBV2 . TGTGCCAGCACCGACCGGGACGGAGGGACCGGGGAGCTGTTTTTT CASTDRDGGTGELFF
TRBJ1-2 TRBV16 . TGTGCCAGCAGCCAATCATCTGGGGCTAACTATGGCTACACCTTC CASSQSSGANYGYTF
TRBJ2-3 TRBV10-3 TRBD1 TGTGCCATCAGTGTCACAGGGGCAGATACGCAGTATTTT CAISVTGADTQYF
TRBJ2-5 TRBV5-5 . TGTGCCAGCAGCTACGTCCCGGAGGGGGCAAAGACCCAGTACTTC CASSYVPEGAKTQYF
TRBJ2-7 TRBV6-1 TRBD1 TGTGCCAGCAGTGCATCCGGGACAGGGTCCTACGAGCAGTACTTC CASSASGTGSYEQYF
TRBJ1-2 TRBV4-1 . TGCGCCAGCAGCCAATCTGACTATGGCTACACCTTC CASSQSDYGYTF
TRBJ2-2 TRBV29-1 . TGCAGCGCCCGGGAACCGAACACCGGGGAGCTGTTTTTT CSAREPNTGELFF